This T cell receptor (beta chain) emerged from a study of blood T cell repertoires in COVID-19. Authors' data handling: Using reference gene primer amplification, nucleated cell counts were estimated. Generated by immunoSEQ multiplex PCR, the TCRdb table keeps only in-frame clones and is missing some. V and J calls plus clone size are reproduced from that table; the DNA served to infer D and trimming. This sample has over 150,000 clones, with roughly nine tenths found just once. The sequenced material came from peripheral blood. This TCR derives from a middle-aged man with acute or convalescent COVID-19.

The CDR3 region is CSVELAGPYEQYF. The CDR3 DNA is TGCAGCGTTGAATTAGCGGGGCCCTACGAGCAGTACTTC. V gene TRBV29-1 combines with J gene TRBJ2-7; 8 positions match TRBD2. V shed 2 bases and J 2 bases; nucleotides not matched to a gene: 2. The length of the CDR3 is 13 residues. CDR1 is SQVTM, CDR2 ANQGSEA, per germline.